A single sample gave rise to the 21 T cell receptor beta chains below, sequenced in a study of cytomegalovirus exposure and HLA in healthy donors. The repertoire was sequenced with immunoSEQ multiplex PCR; TCRdb's copy has only in-frame clones and lacks some. The sample includes 200,000 to 250,000 clones, around four fifths of them seen just once. What was sequenced was PBMCs. These receptors originate from a woman aged 25 to 45 in good health and CMV-seropositive.

This chain uses TRBV4-3 with TRBJ1-4, with TRBD1 matching over 7 bases. V lost 1 base and J lost 6; bases outside the gene matches: 8. Germline CDR1 reads LGHNA; CDR2 reads YSLEER. This CDR3 is 16 amino acids long. The DNA of the CDR3 is TGCGCCAGCAGCCAAGGGGTGATGGGACAGTATGAAAAACTGTTTTTT. Translated, it gives CASSQGVMGQYEKLFF.

This chain connects TRBV7-9 to TRBJ1-2; D not resolved. CDR3 length: 14 residues. The V and J ends lost 2 bases and 6 bases respectively, with 13 bases between them. Germline lookup yields CDR1 SEHNR and CDR2 FQNEAQ (reference sequence). For the CDR3, the DNA is TGTGCCAGCAGCTTACGTCCGCAGGTAGATGGCTACACCTTC. Its translation is CASSLRPQVDGYTF.

The chain has TRBV6-5 and TRBJ2-5, with TRBD2 identical over 8 bases. Germline V gene sequence: CDR1 MNHEY, CDR2 SVGAGI. Trimming cost V 5 bases and J 9 bases; bases outside gene matches: 11. This CDR3 comprises 14 residues. In DNA form, the CDR3 reads TGTGCCAGCAGTAGTAGCGGGGCCGGAAGGGCCCAGTACTTC. Translated: CASSSSGAGRAQYF.

The chain is built from TRBV11-2 and TRBJ2-3, with unresolved D. Germline lookup yields CDR1 SGHAT and CDR2 FQNNGV. The CDR3 runs 14 residues. Trimming shortened V by 5 bases and J by 2 bases, and 11 bases separated the two germline ends. Here the CDR3 DNA reads TGTGCCAGCAGCCTCTCGACGGCCACAGATACGCAGTATTTT. This gives the protein CASSLSTATDTQYF. The entire variable domain, with the rest obtained from reference TRBV11-2 and TRBJ2-3, is as follows: EAGVAQSPRYKIIEKRQSVAFWCNPISGHATLYWYQQILGQGPKLLIQFQNNGVVDDSQLPKDRFSAERLKGVDSTLKIQPAKLEDSAVYLCASSLSTATDTQYFGPGTRLTVL.

The chain links TRBV13 to TRBJ2-7, with 13 bases lining up with TRBD2. CDR3 size: 17 residues. After removal of 3 bases from V and 1 base from J, the junction contained 6 bases not matched to a gene. From germline, CDR1 is PRHDT and CDR2 FYEKMQ (reference sequence). CDR3 sequence reads: CASSLMGTSGKSYEQYF. DNA of the CDR3: TGTGCCAGCAGCTTGATGGGGACTAGCGGGAAATCCTACGAGCAGTACTTC.

The genes are TRBV10-1 and TRBJ2-1, with unresolved D. The CDR3 is 12 residues long. Trimming left V 8 bases short and J 15 bases short, with 20 bases between. Germline CDR1 WNHNN, CDR2 SYGVQD (reference sequence). The CDR3 loop is CASGVNESPWFF. The CDR3 bases are TGCGCCAGCGGGGTCAATGAGAGTCCCTGGTTCTTC.

The genes are TRBV27 and TRBJ2-1; TRBD2 might be the D (6 bases). The CDR3 contains 16 residues. V was pared by 1 base and J by 2 bases, with 12 bases between. CDR1 MNHEY and CDR2 SMNVEV come from the germline V gene (reference sequence). The CDR3 DNA follows: TGTGCCAGCAGTTTATTAGGGCGGGAAGCCTACAATGAGCAGTTCTTC. This gives the protein CASSLLGREAYNEQFF.

This clone was detected a few times. V and J are TRBV18 and TRBJ1-1; D unclear. The germline V and J ends were trimmed by 2 bases and 1 base, with 8 bases remaining between them. Germline values: CDR1 KGHSH, CDR2 LQKENI. This CDR3 region has 14 residues. CDR3 sequence: CASSPDGRNTEAFF. CDR3 nucleotides: TGTGCCAGCTCACCAGACGGGCGGAACACTGAAGCTTTCTTT. Full variable domain (outside the CDR3, taken from reference TRBV18 and TRBJ1-1): NAGVMQNPRHLVRRRGQEARLRCSPMKGHSHVYWYRQLPEEGLKFMVYLQKENIIDESGMPKERFSAEFPKEGPSILRIQQVVRGDSAAYFCASSPDGRNTEAFFGQGTRLTVV.

DNA for the CDR3: TGTGCCAGCAGTTTCCCAGCAGGGAACACTGAAGCTTTCTTT. Its translation is CASSFPAGNTEAFF. V and J are TRBV28 and TRBJ1-1; no clear D. V was shortened by 3 bases and J by 1 base, with 9 bases between the two germline ends. CDR3 length: 14 amino acids. The germline V gene has CDR1 MDHEN and CDR2 SYDVKM.

The V and J genes are TRBV19 and TRBJ1-2; D call uncertain. Deletions cut 0 bases from V and 5 bases from J, with 7 bases between. Germline V gives CDR1 LNHDA, CDR2 SQIVND (reference sequence). The CDR3 is 13 amino acids. The CDR3 protein is CASSIDRGYGYTF. In nucleotides, the CDR3 is TGTGCCAGTAGTATAGATCGCGGGTATGGCTACACCTTC.

This chain connects TRBV6-1 to TRBJ2-7; 12 nucleotides align to TRBD1. CDR3 size: 13 residues. CDR1 MNHNS and CDR2 SASEGT come from the germline V gene. Trimming cost V 6 bases and J 7 bases; bases outside gene matches: 4. In nucleotides, the CDR3 is TGTGCCAGCAGCGGGACAGGGGGCTGGGAGCAGTACTTC. It codes for CASSGTGGWEQYF.

The sample holds one count of this clone. The J gene is TRBJ1-2, the V gene TRBV30; D possibly corresponds to TRBD1 (5 bases). Trimming took 0 bases from V and 0 from J, leaving 11 bases between them. This CDR3 has 15 amino acids. The germline V gene encodes CDR1 GTSNPN and CDR2 SVGIG (reference sequence). CDR3 residues: CAWSVLGEANYGYTF. The CDR3 DNA reads as TGTGCCTGGAGTGTACTGGGGGAGGCTAACTATGGCTACACCTTC.

V and J are TRBV30 and TRBJ1-2; TRBD1 agrees at 7 bases. V lost 0 bases and J lost 8; bases outside the gene matches: 9. CDR1 is GTSNPN and CDR2 is SVGIG in the germline V gene (reference sequence). The CDR3 contains 14 residues. This chain's CDR3 is CAWSVPEQGRGYTF. As DNA, the CDR3 is TGTGCCTGGAGTGTACCCGAACAGGGGAGGGGCTACACCTTC.

This clone showed up just a few times. The J gene is TRBJ1-2, the V gene TRBV2; 7 bases map to TRBD1. The CDR3 is made up of 15 amino acids. Germline CDR1 and CDR2: SNHLY and FYNNEI. V shed 5 bases and J 7 bases; nucleotides not matched to a gene: 13. The CDR3 DNA sequence: TGTGCCAGCAGTTCTGACAGGGCGCCCTTTTCTGGCTACACCTTC. The encoded protein is CASSSDRAPFSGYTF.

The chain uses TRBV28 and TRBJ1-5; TRBD1 might be the D (5 bases). This CDR3 is 15 amino acids long. Between the trimmed V and J ends, which lost 7 bases and 3 bases, there was a span of 16 bases. The germline V gene encodes CDR1 MDHEN and CDR2 SYDVKM. The CDR3 spells CASTQRAGNNQPQHF. The CDR3 region has the DNA TGTGCCAGCACCCAAAGGGCAGGGAACAATCAGCCCCAGCATTTT.

The chain employs TRBV2 and TRBJ2-7; 14 bases are shared with TRBD2. CDR3 size: 17 residues. The V and J ends lost 1 base and 0 bases, in that order; junction bases with no gene match: 2. Germline CDR1 is SNHLY and CDR2 is FYNNEI. The CDR3 nucleotides are TGTGCCAGCAGTGAAGGCGGGACTAGCGGGAGCTCCTACGAGCAGTACTTC. This sequence encodes CASSEGGTSGSSYEQYF.

The chain joins TRBV29-1 to TRBJ2-5, with D possibly TRBD1 on 6 matching bases. V was clipped by 2 bases and J by 7 bases, with 20 bases between them. The CDR3 runs 15 residues. CDR1 and CDR2 from the germline V gene are SQVTM and ANQGSEA. CDR3 DNA: TGCAGCGTTGAACTCATGGGAGACAGGTCAGGGACCCAGTACTTC. Encoded protein: CSVELMGDRSGTQYF.

This clone was observed a handful of times. This chain joins TRBV30 and TRBJ1-2; 7 bases are shared with TRBD1. From germline, CDR1 is GTSNPN and CDR2 SVGIG (reference sequence). With 2 bases clipped from V and 5 bases from J, the junction kept 5 bases outside the gene matches. This CDR3 is 13 amino acids long. CDR3 residues: CAWSQGEFYGYTF. CDR3 nucleotides: TGTGCCTGGAGTCAGGGGGAATTTTATGGCTACACCTTC.

V usage is TRBV29-1 and J usage is TRBJ2-1; D unresolved. Germline-derived CDR1 and CDR2 are SQVTM and ANQGSEA. V shed 3 bases and J shed 9 bases, with 9 bases lying between them. This CDR3 spans 11 amino acids. CDR3 sequence: CSVETLAEQFF. CDR3 sequence (DNA): TGCAGCGTTGAGACATTGGCTGAGCAGTTCTTC.

The chain carries TRBV9 and TRBJ2-1; D is possibly TRBD2 (5 bases). The germline V gene encodes CDR1 SGDLS and CDR2 YYNGEE. The CDR3 is 14 amino acids. Trimming cost V 4 bases and J 8 bases, with 16 bases left between them. The CDR3 DNA follows: TGTGCCAGCAGCCCCCCAGGACTGGGATATGAGCAGTTCTTC. This gives the protein CASSPPGLGYEQFF.

CDR3 amino acids: CASSLNSRLAGVNTDTQYF. For the CDR3, the DNA is TGTGCCAGCAGCTTAAACTCGAGACTAGCGGGAGTTAACACAGATACGCAGTATTTT. The genes are TRBV7-6 and TRBJ2-3, with TRBD2 matching 12 bases. This CDR3 region has 19 residues. The trim removed 2 bases at V and 2 bases at J, leaving 11 bases unmatched. Germline values: CDR1 SGHVS, CDR2 FNYEAQ.